One and the same sample provided the 10 T cell receptor beta chains below, sequenced in a study of cytomegalovirus exposure and HLA in healthy donors. The PCR contained 60 Vbeta and 13 Jbeta primers. Assay: immunoSEQ multiplex PCR; the TCRdb copy retains only in-frame clones and omits some. The sample records around 99,000 clones, about four fifths being singletons. Source material: PBMCs. These receptors were obtained from a woman aged 30 to 39 in good health and CMV-seronegative.

The chain links TRBV5-1 to TRBJ2-3; no definite D call. CDR1 is SGHRS, CDR2 YFSETQ, per germline. V lost 4 bases to trimming and J lost 0 bases, with 9 bases between them. CDR3 length equals 14 residues. The CDR3 sequence is CASSENGSTDTQYF. CDR3 DNA sequence: TGCGCCAGCAGCGAGAACGGTAGCACAGATACGCAGTATTTT.

The chain recombines TRBV30 with TRBJ1-2, with 9 nucleotides matching TRBD1. Germline assignment: CDR1 GTSNPN and CDR2 SVGIG (reference sequence). This CDR3 region has 14 residues. The V gene end was trimmed by 3 bases and the J gene end by 10 bases; junction bases not matched to a gene: 12. CDR3 sequence reads: CAWSPMGQGVDYTF. The DNA of the CDR3 is TGTGCCTGGAGCCCCATGGGACAGGGTGTTGACTACACCTTC.

In its sample, this clone was seen a few times. The chain is built from TRBV30 and TRBJ2-7; possibly TRBD1 for D (6 bases). Between the trimmed V and J ends, which lost 3 bases and 4 bases, there was a span of 16 bases. CDR1 and CDR2 (germline): GTSNPN, SVGIG (reference sequence). This CDR3 region has 14 residues. For the CDR3, the DNA is TGTGCCTGGAGCCCCTCACAACAGGGATACGAGCAGTACTTC. This sequence encodes CAWSPSQQGYEQYF.

The chain employs TRBV5-1 and TRBJ2-1, with 12 bases fitting TRBD2. The CDR3 runs 15 residues. Per germline, CDR1 SGHRS and CDR2 YFSETQ. Trimming at V came to 6 bases and at J to 7 bases, leaving 8 bases not matched to a gene. The CDR3 DNA follows: TGCGCCAGCAATGGCCCTGGACTAGCGGGAAATGAGCAGTTCTTC. Its protein is CASNGPGLAGNEQFF.

This chain links TRBV19 with TRBJ2-1; 10 positions match TRBD2. Germline V gives CDR1 LNHDA, CDR2 SQIVND (reference sequence). With V trimmed by 2 bases and J by 8 bases, 15 bases remained unmatched. The CDR3 is made up of 18 amino acids. In DNA form, the CDR3 reads TGTGCCAGTAGTATACCTACGGCTCAGAGCGGGAGGGGCGATGAGCAGTTCTTC. Translation: CASSIPTAQSGRGDEQFF.

This clone was seen just once. The gene calls are TRBV7-9 and TRBJ2-7; 8 bases align to TRBD2. Looked up from germline, CDR1 is SEHNR and CDR2 is FQNEAQ (reference sequence). The CDR3 is made up of 15 amino acids. The junction had 9 bases not matched to a gene; V was cut back by 8 bases and J by 0 bases. In DNA form, the CDR3 reads TGTGCCAGCTCCTGGGAGCGGGGGTCCTCCTACGAGCAGTACTTC. Protein sequence: CASSWERGSSYEQYF.

The J gene is TRBJ2-5, the V gene TRBV7-2; no clear D. The CDR3 spans 13 residues. The V gene lost 0 bases and the J gene lost 1 base, with 3 bases spanning the gap. Germline V gene data show CDR1 as SGHTA and CDR2 as FQGNSA. Written as DNA, the CDR3 is TGTGCCAGCAGCTTAGCCTTCCAAGAGACCCAGTACTTC. Translated: CASSLAFQETQYF.

The count of this clone is one. The chain uses TRBV11-3 and TRBJ2-3; the match to TRBD2 covers 11 bases. Per the germline V gene, CDR1 is SGHNT and CDR2 is YENEEA. The CDR3 covers 16 residues. V trimming: 5 bases; J trimming: 3 bases; junction bases outside the gene matches: 7. Written as DNA, the CDR3 is TGTGCCAGCAGCCTCAGACTAGCGGGAAGAACAGATACGCAGTATTTT. It yields the protein CASSLRLAGRTDTQYF.

This sequence joins TRBV6-5 and TRBJ2-7, with D perhaps TRBD2 (6 bases). Germline CDR1 MNHEY, CDR2 SVGAGI. The V gene lost 6 bases and the J gene lost 3 bases, with 15 bases spanning the gap. The CDR3 loop spans 14 amino acids. CDR3: CASSPLGGGYEQYF. In nucleotides, the CDR3 is TGTGCCAGCAGCCCCCTCGGGGGTGGCTACGAGCAGTACTTC.

The table lists this clone with a few counts. The chain recombines TRBV7-9 with TRBJ2-3, with a possible D match to TRBD2 (6 bases). The CDR3 has 18 residues. The germline V gene has CDR1 SEHNR and CDR2 FQNEAQ (reference sequence). Between the trimmed V and J ends, which lost 1 base and 5 bases, there was a span of 22 bases. The CDR3 DNA sequence: TGTGCCAGCAGCTTAGGAGCGGGCAAAAAGAAAGGGGAAGATACGCAGTATTTT. Protein product: CASSLGAGKKKGEDTQYF.